A selection of T cell receptor beta chains follows, all from one sample in a study of cytomegalovirus exposure and HLA in healthy donors. The data were produced by immunoSEQ multiplex PCR, yet TCRdb's version contains in-frame clones alone and is incomplete. The top ten hold 4% to 5% of the sample, which has roughly 120,000 clones, about 68% seen once. The sample consisted of PBMCs. These receptors originate from a woman in her thirties or forties in good health and CMV-seropositive. The CDR3 runs from the conserved cysteine through the conserved F or W. D genes are given only for firm matches. Only some rows state a clone size, as once, few, many or a class for expanded clones.

NA	TRBJ1-1	NA	TRBV12-5	CASGLQGGTEAFF	TGTGCTAGTGGTTTGCAGGGAGGTACTGAAGCTTTCTTT
TRBD2	TRBJ2-1	NA	TRBV30	CAWSVPGGRANINNEQFF	TGTGCCTGGAGTGTACCCGGCGGGAGGGCCAATATTAACAATGAGCAGTTCTTC
TRBD1	TRBJ1-2	few	TRBV6-1	CATALGGQGAYGYTF	TGTGCCACCGCGTTGGGGGGACAGGGGGCTTATGGCTACACCTTC
NA	TRBJ2-4	NA	TRBV28	CASSPGGAKNIQYF	TGTGCCAGCAGTCCCGGGGGAGCCAAAAACATTCAGTACTTC
NA	TRBJ2-7	NA	TRBV7-8	CASSLARFSYEQYF	TGTGCCAGCAGCTTAGCGCGTTTCTCCTACGAGCAGTACTTC
NA	TRBJ1-1	NA	TRBV5-5	CASSPRGVTEAFF	TGTGCCAGCAGCCCTCGCGGAGTCACTGAAGCTTTCTTT
TRBD1	TRBJ2-7	NA	TRBV27	CASSPRQGRGYEQYF	TGTGCCAGCAGTCCTAGACAGGGGAGAGGGTACGAGCAGTACTTC
TRBD2	TRBJ2-2	NA	TRBV2	CASSDRSGGPRPTGELFF	TGTGCCAGCAGTGACCGTAGCGGGGGGCCCAGACCCACCGGGGAGCTGTTTTTT
NA	TRBJ2-7	NA	TRBV29-1	CSVLTTRSYEQYF	TGCAGCGTCCTGACAACCCGCTCCTACGAGCAGTACTTC
NA	TRBJ2-7	NA	TRBV27	CASSSGQNYEQYF	TGTGCCAGCAGTTCCGGACAGAATTACGAGCAGTACTTC
NA	TRBJ2-5	NA	TRBV4-1	CASSQLPGAAETQYF	TGCGCCAGCAGCCAGTTGCCAGGGGCGGCGGAGACCCAGTACTTC
TRBD2	TRBJ2-7	NA	TRBV7-9	CASSFIERGYEQYF	TGTGCCAGCAGCTTTATCGAGCGGGGCTACGAGCAGTACTTC
NA	TRBJ2-1	once	TRBV7-8	CASSPQQALYNEQFF	TGTGCCAGCAGCCCCCAGCAAGCACTATACAATGAGCAGTTCTTC
NA	TRBJ1-3	NA	TRBV9	CASSEGHHSGNTIYF	TGTGCCAGCAGCGAGGGACACCACTCTGGAAACACCATATATTTT
TRBD1	TRBJ1-4	NA	TRBV2	CASSEWDRESEKLFF	TGTGCCAGCAGTGAATGGGACAGGGAGAGTGAAAAACTGTTTTTT
TRBD1	TRBJ2-7	NA	TRBV5-1	CASSGGTGGTAYEQYF	TGCGCCAGCAGCGGTGGGACAGGGGGTACCGCCTACGAGCAGTACTTC
NA	TRBJ2-3	NA	TRBV6-5	CASSYDRRTDTQYF	TGTGCCAGCAGTTACGACAGGAGAACAGATACGCAGTATTTT